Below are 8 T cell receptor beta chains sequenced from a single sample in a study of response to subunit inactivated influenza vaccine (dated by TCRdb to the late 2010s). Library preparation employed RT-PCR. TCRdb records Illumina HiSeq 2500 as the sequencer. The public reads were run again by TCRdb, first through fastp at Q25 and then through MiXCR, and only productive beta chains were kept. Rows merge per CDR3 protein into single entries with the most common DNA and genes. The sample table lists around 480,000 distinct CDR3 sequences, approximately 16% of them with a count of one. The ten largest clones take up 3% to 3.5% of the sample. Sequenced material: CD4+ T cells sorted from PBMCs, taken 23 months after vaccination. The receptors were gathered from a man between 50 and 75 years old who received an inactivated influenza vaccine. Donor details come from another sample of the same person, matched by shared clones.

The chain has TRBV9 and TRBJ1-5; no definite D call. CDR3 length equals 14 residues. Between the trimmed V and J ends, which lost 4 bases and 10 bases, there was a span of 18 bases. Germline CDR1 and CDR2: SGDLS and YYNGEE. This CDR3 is CASSPDRTGEPQHF. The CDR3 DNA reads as TGTGCCAGCAGCCCGGACCGTACGGGCGAACCCCAGCATTTT. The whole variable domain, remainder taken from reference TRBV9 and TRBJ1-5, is DSGVTQTPKHLITATGQRVTLRCSPRSGDLSVYWYQQSLDQGLQFLIQYYNGEERAKGNILERFSAQQFPDLHSELNLSSLELGDSALYFCASSPDRTGEPQHFGDGTRLSIL.

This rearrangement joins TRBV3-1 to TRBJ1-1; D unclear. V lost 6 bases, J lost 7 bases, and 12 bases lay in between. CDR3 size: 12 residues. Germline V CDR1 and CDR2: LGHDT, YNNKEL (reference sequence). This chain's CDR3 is CASRGFLGEAFF. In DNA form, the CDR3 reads TGTGCCAGCAGGGGATTCCTTGGTGAAGCTTTCTTT.

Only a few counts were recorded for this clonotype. CDR3 DNA: TGTGCCATCAGTGAGGGGCCCCGGGATCAGCCCCAGCATTTT. Protein: CAISEGPRDQPQHF. The chain employs TRBV10-3 and TRBJ1-5; D gene ambiguous. The germline V gene has CDR1 ENHRY and CDR2 SYGVKD. V lost 2 bases and J lost 5, with 10 bases in between. This CDR3 contains 14 residues.

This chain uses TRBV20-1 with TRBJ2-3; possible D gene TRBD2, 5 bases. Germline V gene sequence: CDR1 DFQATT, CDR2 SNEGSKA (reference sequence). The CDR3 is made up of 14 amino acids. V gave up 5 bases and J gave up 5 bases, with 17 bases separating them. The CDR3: CSAAGGHMLDTQYF. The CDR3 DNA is TGCAGTGCTGCCGGCGGGCACATGCTAGATACGCAGTATTTT.

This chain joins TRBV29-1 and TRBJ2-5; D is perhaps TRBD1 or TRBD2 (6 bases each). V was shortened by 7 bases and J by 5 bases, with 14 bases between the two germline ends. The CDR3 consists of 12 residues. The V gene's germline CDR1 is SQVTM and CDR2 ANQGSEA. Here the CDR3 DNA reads TGCAGCGCCCTGTCCGGGGGCGAGACCCAGTACTTC. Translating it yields CSALSGGETQYF.

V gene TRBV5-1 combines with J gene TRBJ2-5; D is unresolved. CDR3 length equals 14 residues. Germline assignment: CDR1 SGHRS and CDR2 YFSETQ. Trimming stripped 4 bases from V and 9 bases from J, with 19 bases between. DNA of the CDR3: TGCGCCAGCAGCCCGAGTGGGTTGGGGATGGCCCAGTACTTC. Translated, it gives CASSPSGLGMAQYF.

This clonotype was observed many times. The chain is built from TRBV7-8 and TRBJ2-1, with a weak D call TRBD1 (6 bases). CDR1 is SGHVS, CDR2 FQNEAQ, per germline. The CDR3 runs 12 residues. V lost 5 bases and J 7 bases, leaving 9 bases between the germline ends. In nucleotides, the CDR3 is TGTGCCAGCAGCCCTCAGGGGAATGAGCAGTTCTTC. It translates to CASSPQGNEQFF. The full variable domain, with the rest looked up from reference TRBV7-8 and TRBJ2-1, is GAGVSQSPRYKVAKRGQDVALRCDPISGHVSLFWYQQALGQGPEFLTYFQNEAQLDKSGLPSDRFFAERPEGSVSTLKIQRTQQEDSAVYLCASSPQGNEQFFGPGTRLTVL.

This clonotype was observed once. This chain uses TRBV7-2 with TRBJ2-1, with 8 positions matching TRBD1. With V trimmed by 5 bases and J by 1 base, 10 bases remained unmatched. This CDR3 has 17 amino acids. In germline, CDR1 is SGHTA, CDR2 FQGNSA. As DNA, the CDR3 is TGTGCCAGCAGCCCCCGGACAGGGCCTCTGTCCTACAATGAGCAGTTCTTC. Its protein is CASSPRTGPLSYNEQFF.